This TCR beta chain was sequenced for a study of Ad26.COV2.S vaccination and SARS-CoV-2 variants. Across the whole study: In the study, Ad26.COV2.S was injected intramuscularly once, or twice 56 days apart. Study-wide findings and caveats: Vaccine recipients showed a spike-specific TCR breadth that was higher than in placebo recipients. Placebo and vaccine recipients had non-spike TCR breadth that was similar. The breadth of spike-specific CD8+ and CD4+ T cell responses after vaccination was reportedly substantial.

In the case of this clone: What it binds is not known.

Treatment meaning: some 20 received Ad26.COV2.S at low or high dose, single or two shots; about five received placebo; per-sample allocation not given. Day 63 after the first injection of vaccine or placebo was the sampling time. Germline V CDR1 and CDR2: MRHNA, SNTAGT. V was pared by 7 bases and J by 0 bases, with 19 bases between. This CDR3 has 16 amino acids. Method: immunoSEQ multiplex PCR; TCRdb's copy keeps in-frame clones and lacks some. Of hundreds of thousands of clones in the sample, around 90% are singletons; the top ten hold 3.4%. The sequencing used peripheral blood, collected in a trial of Ad26.COV2.S vaccine versus placebo. This sequence joins TRBV6-4 and TRBJ2-7; D not certain. The receptor's source is a person aged 18-60 years who received the Ad26.COV2.S COVID-19 vaccine or a placebo. CDR3 sequence (DNA): TGTGCCAGCATCACCCTCTCGGCAGGCGGCTCCTACGAGCAGTACTTC. Its protein product is CASITLSAGGSYEQYF.